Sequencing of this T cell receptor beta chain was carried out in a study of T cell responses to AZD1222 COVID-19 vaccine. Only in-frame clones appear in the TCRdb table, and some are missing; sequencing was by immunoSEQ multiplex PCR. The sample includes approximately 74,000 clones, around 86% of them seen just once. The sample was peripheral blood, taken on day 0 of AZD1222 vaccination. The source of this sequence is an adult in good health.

CDR3 in amino acids: CASSFGTGQEQYF. CDR3 nucleotide sequence: TGTGCCAGCAGTTTTGGGACAGGGCAAGAGCAGTACTTC. The V call is TRBV12-3 or TRBV12-4, the J call TRBJ2-7; 9 bases are shared with TRBD1. V shed 3 bases and J 7 bases; nucleotides not matched to a gene: 4. This CDR3 comprises 13 residues.